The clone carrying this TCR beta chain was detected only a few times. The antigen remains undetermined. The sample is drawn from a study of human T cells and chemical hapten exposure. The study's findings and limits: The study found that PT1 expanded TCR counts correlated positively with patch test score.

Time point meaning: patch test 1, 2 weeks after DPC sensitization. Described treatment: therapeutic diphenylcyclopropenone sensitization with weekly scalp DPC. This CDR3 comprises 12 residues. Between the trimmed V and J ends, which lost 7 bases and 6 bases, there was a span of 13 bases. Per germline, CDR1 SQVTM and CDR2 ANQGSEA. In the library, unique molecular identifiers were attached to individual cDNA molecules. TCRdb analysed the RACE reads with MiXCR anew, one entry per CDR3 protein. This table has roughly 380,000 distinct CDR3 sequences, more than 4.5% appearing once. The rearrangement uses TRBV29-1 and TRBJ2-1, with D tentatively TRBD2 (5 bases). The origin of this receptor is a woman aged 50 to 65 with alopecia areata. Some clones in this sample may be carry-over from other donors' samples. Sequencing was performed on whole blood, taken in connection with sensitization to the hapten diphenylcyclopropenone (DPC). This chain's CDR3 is CSGSMAGNEQFF. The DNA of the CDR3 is TGCAGCGGGTCAATGGCGGGCAATGAGCAGTTCTTC.